Listed here are 8 T cell receptor beta chains from one sample, sequenced in a study of immune heterogeneity within non-small cell lung tumors. A multiplex PCR containing 32 V primers and 13 J primers was used to amplify TCR beta CDR3. TCRdb reprocessed the multiplex PCR reads via MiXCR and lists one record per CDR3 protein. Altogether under 35,000 distinct CDR3 sequences are present, 25% to 30% being singletons, with the ten largest covering roughly 4%. The authors used roughly 600 ng of bulk tumor genomic DNA per sample as template. Multiple widely separated biopsies were taken from each primary tumor at surgery. Patients with untreated, newly diagnosed non-small cell lung cancer underwent curative surgery. The sample comprised lung tumor tissue. Receptors were obtained from a man aged 40-49 years with non-small cell lung cancer.

A word on this clonotype: This may be a read error, as it is one base from a much larger clone. The V call is TRBV11-3, the J call TRBJ1-4, with 7 bases aligning to TRBD1. Germline V gene lookup returns CDR1 SGHNT and CDR2 YENEEA. With V trimmed by 7 bases and J by 4 bases, 12 bases remained unmatched. The CDR3 length is 16 residues. For the CDR3, the DNA is TGTGCCAGCACCTTTAGGTTCGGACAGGATAATGAAAAACTGTTTTTT. It translates to CASTFRFGQDNEKLFF.

The sample holds many counts of this clonotype. The rearrangement uses TRBV30 and TRBJ2-7; 8 bases are a match to TRBD2. The CDR3 runs to 14 residues. The germline V gene encodes CDR1 GTSNPN and CDR2 SVGIG (reference sequence). V lost 2 bases to trimming and J lost 7 bases; unmatched junction nucleotides: 10. CDR3 sequence: CAWSPRPRGGEQYF. The CDR3 nucleotides read TGTGCCTGGAGTCCACGCCCCCGGGGGGGGGAGCAGTACTTC.

CDR3 in DNA: TGTGCCAGCAGCATCCAGGTCACCGGGGAGCTGTTTTTT. Protein: CASSIQVTGELFF. The J gene is TRBJ2-2, the V gene TRBV9; D not certain. The CDR3 consists of 13 residues. Germline CDR1 is SGDLS and CDR2 is YYNGEE. Trimming left V 4 bases short and J 4 bases short, with 8 bases between.

The chain recombines TRBV9 with TRBJ2-7, with 9 bases that match TRBD2. The J segment lost 3 bases and the V segment lost 0 bases, leaving 7 bases of the junction unmatched. In germline, CDR1 is SGDLS, CDR2 YYNGEE. The CDR3 contains 16 residues. In DNA form, the CDR3 reads TGTGCCAGCAGCGTAGCGGCGGGGGGGGGGATCTACGAGCAGTACTTC. The encoded protein is CASSVAAGGGIYEQYF.

This clonotype occurred many times. V is TRBV5-1 and J is TRBJ2-7; D is possibly TRBD2 (6 bases). Trimming took 4 bases from V and 5 from J, leaving 16 bases between them. This CDR3 is built from 14 residues. Germline V lookup: CDR1 SGHRS, CDR2 YFSETQ. For the CDR3, the DNA is TGCGCCAGCAGCGGGGGACTGCAGATTAACGAGCAGTACTTC. Translating it yields CASSGGLQINEQYF. Looking up the rest from reference TRBV5-1 and TRBJ2-7 gives the full variable domain: KAGVTQTPRYLIKTRGQQVTLSCSPISGHRSVSWYQQTPGQGLQFLFEYFSETQRNKGNFPGRFSGRQFSNSRSEMNVSTLELGDSALYLCASSGGLQINEQYFGPGTRLTVT.

This clonotype has just a few counts. The chain employs TRBV11-3 and TRBJ2-1, with 8 bases aligning to TRBD2. This CDR3 has 15 residues. The V gene end was trimmed by 6 bases and the J gene end by 8 bases; junction bases not matched to a gene: 12. Looked up from germline, CDR1 is SGHNT and CDR2 is YENEEA. The CDR3 spells CASSSGASGLDEQFF. CDR3 bases: TGTGCCAGCAGTTCGGGGGCTAGCGGGTTGGATGAGCAGTTCTTC.

This clonotype is judged medium-sized. The CDR3 loop reads CASSEFGGRGNNEQFF. Here the CDR3 DNA reads TGTGCCAGCAGTGAATTCGGCGGGAGAGGGAACAATGAGCAGTTCTTC. The chain recombines TRBV25-1 with TRBJ2-1; 7 bases fit TRBD2. The CDR3 contains 16 residues. J was trimmed by 5 bases and V by 1 base; bases with no gene match: 8. The germline V gene encodes CDR1 MGHDK and CDR2 SYGVNS.

This clonotype was seen a few times. This sequence joins TRBV20-1 and TRBJ2-7; 14 bases match TRBD2. Trimming removed 5 bases from V and 6 bases from J; junction bases left unmatched: 15. This CDR3 region has 17 residues. The germline V gene encodes CDR1 DFQATT and CDR2 SNEGSKA (reference sequence). In nucleotides, the CDR3 is TGCAGTGCTCTCCCCGAGTGGGGGACTAGCGGGAGTGGCGAGCAGTACTTC. Its protein product is CSALPEWGTSGSGEQYF.